This T cell receptor beta chain was sequenced during a study of human T cells and chemical hapten exposure. Whole-study context: TCR yields per sample varied mostly from small pooled library volume differences. Study results and limitations: TCRs above 1 in 1000 frequency stayed constant with DPC sensitization.

Trimming removed 2 bases from V and 1 base from J; junction bases left unmatched: 10. The germline gives CDR1 SGHRS, CDR2 YFSETQ. CDR3 size: 17 residues. One entry per CDR3 protein, called by TCRdb with MiXCR from the RACE reads. The sample lists approximately 49,000 distinct CDR3 sequences, about 10% occurring once. Indicated time point: patch test 1, 2 weeks after DPC sensitization. Treatment of the sample: therapeutic diphenylcyclopropenone sensitization with weekly scalp DPC. Blood draws came first, before each patch test. This clonotype was counted many times. Antigen unknown. The sample was whole blood, taken in connection with sensitization to the hapten diphenylcyclopropenone (DPC). This chain uses TRBV5-1 with TRBJ2-3, with TRBD2 matching over 7 bases. The TCR was taken from a woman aged 45-59 years with alopecia areata. Some clones in this sample may be carry-over from other donors' samples. The chain's CDR3 is CASSFGLGRMGTDTQYF. Written as DNA, the CDR3 is TGCGCCAGCAGCTTCGGACTAGGTAGAATGGGCACAGATACGCAGTATTTT.